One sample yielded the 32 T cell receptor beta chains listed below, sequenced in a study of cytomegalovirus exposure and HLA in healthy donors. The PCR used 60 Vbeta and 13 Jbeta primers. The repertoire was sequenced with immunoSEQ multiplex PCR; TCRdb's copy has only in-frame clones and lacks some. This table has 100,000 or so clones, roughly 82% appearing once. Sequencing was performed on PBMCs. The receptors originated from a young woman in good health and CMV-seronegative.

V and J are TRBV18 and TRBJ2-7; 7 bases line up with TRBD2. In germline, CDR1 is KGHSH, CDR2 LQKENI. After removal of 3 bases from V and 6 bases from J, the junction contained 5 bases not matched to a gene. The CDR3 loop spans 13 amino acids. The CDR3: CASSPPWGGEQYF. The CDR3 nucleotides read TGTGCCAGCTCACCCCCTTGGGGGGGCGAGCAGTACTTC.

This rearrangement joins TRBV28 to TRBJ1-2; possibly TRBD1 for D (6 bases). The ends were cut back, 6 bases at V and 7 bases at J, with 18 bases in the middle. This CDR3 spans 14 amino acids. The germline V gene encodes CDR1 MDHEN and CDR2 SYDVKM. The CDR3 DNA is TGTGCCAGCAGACCTCCCCGACAGGCAAGTGGCTACACCTTC. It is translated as CASRPPRQASGYTF.

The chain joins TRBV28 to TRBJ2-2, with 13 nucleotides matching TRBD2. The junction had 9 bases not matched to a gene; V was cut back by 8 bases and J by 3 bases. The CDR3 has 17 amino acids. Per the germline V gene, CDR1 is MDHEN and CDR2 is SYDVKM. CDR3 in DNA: TGTGCCAGCCCGCCACGGACTAGCGGGGGTTACACCGGGGAGCTGTTTTTT. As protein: CASPPRTSGGYTGELFF.

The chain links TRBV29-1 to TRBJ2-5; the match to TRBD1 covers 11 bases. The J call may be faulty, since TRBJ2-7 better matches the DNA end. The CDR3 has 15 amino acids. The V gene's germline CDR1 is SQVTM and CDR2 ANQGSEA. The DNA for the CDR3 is TGCAGCGTAGCCCGGGACAGGGGGGTATCCTACGAGCAGTACTTC. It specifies CSVARDRGVSYEQYF.

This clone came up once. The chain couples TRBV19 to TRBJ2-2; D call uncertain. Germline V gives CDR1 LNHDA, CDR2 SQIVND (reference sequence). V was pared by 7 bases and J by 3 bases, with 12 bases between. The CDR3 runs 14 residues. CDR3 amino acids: CASIKRQDTGELFF. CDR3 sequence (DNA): TGTGCCAGTATTAAGAGGCAAGACACCGGGGAGCTGTTTTTT.

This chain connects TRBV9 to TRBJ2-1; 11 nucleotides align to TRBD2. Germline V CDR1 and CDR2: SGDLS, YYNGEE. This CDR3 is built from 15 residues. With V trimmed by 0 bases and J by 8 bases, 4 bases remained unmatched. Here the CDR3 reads CASSVGLAGGYEQFF. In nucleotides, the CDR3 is TGTGCCAGCAGCGTAGGGCTAGCGGGGGGCTATGAGCAGTTCTTC.

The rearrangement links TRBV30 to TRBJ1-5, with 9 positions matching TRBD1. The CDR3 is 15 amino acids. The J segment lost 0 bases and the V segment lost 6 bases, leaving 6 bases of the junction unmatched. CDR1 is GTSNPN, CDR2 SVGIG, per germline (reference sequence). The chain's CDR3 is CACKQGAYSNQPQHF. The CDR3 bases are TGTGCCTGCAAACAGGGGGCTTATAGCAATCAGCCCCAGCATTTT.

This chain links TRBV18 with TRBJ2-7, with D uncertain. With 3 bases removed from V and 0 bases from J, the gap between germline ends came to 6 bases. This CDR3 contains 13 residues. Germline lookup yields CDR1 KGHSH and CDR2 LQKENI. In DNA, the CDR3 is TGTGCCAGCTCACCCCTCCCCTCCTACGAGCAGTACTTC. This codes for CASSPLPSYEQYF.

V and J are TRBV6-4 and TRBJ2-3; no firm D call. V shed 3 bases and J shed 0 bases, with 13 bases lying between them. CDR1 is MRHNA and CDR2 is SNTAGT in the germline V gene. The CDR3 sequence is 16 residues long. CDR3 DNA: TGTGCCAGCAGTGATAGCCCCCTATCTAGCACAGATACGCAGTATTTT. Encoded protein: CASSDSPLSSTDTQYF.

The CDR3 reads CASSLFGTGDGYEQYF. CDR3 sequence (DNA): TGTGCCAGCAGCTTATTTGGGACAGGGGACGGCTACGAGCAGTACTTC. The chain recombines TRBV11-1 with TRBJ2-7; TRBD1 agrees at 10 bases. CDR3 length equals 16 residues. In germline, CDR1 is SGHAT, CDR2 FQDESV (reference sequence). With V trimmed by 2 bases and J by 3 bases, 7 bases remained unmatched.

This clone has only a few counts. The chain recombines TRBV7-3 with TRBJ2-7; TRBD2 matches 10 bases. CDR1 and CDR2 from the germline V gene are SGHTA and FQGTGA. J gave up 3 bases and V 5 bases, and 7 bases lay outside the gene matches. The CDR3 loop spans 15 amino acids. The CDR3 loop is CASSVLAGALYEQYF. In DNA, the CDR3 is TGTGCCAGCAGCGTTCTAGCGGGGGCCCTCTACGAGCAGTACTTC.

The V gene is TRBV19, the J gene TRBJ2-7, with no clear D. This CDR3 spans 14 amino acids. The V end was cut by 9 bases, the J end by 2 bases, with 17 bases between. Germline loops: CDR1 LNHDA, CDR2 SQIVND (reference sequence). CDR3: CARTYGSVAYEQYF. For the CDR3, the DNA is TGTGCCAGGACATATGGATCTGTGGCCTACGAGCAGTACTTC.

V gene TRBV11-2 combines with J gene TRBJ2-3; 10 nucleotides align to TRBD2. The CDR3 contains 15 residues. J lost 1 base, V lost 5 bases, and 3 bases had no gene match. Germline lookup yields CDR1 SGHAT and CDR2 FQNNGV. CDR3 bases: TGTGCCAGCAGCCCTCTAGCGGGGGGCACAGATACGCAGTATTTT. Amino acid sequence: CASSPLAGGTDTQYF.

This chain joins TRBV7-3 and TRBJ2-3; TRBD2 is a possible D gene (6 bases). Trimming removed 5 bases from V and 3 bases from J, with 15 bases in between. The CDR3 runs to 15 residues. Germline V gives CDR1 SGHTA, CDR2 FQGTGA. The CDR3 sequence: CASSQFSGRTDTQYF. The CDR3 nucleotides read TGTGCCAGCAGCCAATTTTCCGGGAGAACAGATACGCAGTATTTT.

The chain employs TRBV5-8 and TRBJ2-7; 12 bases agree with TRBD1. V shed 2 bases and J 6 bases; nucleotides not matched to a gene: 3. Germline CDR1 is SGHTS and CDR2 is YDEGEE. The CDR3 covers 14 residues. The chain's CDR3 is CASSFGTGGLEQYF. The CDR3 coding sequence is TGTGCCAGCAGCTTTGGGACAGGGGGCCTCGAGCAGTACTTC.

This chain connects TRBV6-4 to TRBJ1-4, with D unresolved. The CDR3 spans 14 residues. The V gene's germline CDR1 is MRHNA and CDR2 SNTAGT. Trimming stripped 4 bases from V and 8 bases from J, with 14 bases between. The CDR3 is CASSGETAGEKLFF. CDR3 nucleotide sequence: TGTGCCAGCAGTGGGGAAACCGCGGGGGAAAAACTGTTTTTT.

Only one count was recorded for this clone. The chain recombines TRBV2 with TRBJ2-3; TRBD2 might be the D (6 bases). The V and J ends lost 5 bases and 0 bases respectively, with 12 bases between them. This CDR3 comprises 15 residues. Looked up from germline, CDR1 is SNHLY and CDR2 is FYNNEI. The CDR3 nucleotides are TGTGCCAGCAGTTCTCTTCTAGCGAGCACAGATACGCAGTATTTT. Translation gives CASSSLLASTDTQYF.

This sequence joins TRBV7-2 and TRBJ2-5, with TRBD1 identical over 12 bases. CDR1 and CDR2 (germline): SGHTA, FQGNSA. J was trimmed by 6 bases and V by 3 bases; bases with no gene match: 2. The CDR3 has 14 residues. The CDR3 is CASSLGQGAKTQYF. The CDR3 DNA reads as TGTGCCAGCAGCTTGGGACAGGGGGCAAAGACCCAGTACTTC.

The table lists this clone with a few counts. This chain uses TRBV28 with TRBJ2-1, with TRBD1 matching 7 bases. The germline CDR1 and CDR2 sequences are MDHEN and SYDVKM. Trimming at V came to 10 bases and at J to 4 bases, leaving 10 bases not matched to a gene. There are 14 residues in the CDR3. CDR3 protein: CATHPRQGYNEQFF. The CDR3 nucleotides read TGTGCCACCCACCCTAGACAGGGTTACAATGAGCAGTTCTTC.

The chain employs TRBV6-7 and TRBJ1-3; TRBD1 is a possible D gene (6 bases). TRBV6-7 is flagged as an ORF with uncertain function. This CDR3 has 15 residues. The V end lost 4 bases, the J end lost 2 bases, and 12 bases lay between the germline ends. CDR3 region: CASSFRGAAGNTIYF. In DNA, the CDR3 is TGTGCCAGCAGTTTCAGGGGTGCCGCTGGAAACACCATATATTTT.

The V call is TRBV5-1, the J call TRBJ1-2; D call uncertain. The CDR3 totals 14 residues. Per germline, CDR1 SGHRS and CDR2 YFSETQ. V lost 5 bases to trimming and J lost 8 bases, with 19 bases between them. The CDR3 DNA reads TGCGCCAGCAGTGGTGGTCGGGGTACAGACGGCTACACCTTC. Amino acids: CASSGGRGTDGYTF.

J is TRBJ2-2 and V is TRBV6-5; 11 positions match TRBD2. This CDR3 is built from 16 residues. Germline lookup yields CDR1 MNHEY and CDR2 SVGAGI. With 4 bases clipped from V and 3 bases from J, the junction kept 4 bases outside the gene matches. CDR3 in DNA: TGTGCCAGCAGTTCGGGACTAGCGGAGTACACCGGGGAGCTGTTTTTT. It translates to CASSSGLAEYTGELFF.

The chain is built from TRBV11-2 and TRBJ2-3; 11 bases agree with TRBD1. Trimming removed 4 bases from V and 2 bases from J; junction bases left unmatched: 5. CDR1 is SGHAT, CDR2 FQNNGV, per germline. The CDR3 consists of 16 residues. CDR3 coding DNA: TGTGCCAGCAGCTGGACAGGGGGCTCGACCACAGATACGCAGTATTTT. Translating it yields CASSWTGGSTTDTQYF.

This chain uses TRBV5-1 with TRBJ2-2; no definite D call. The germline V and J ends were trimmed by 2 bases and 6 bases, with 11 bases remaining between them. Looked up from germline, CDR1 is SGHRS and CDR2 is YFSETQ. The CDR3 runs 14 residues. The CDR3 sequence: CASSFSGLPGELFF. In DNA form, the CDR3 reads TGCGCCAGCAGCTTTAGTGGGCTGCCCGGGGAGCTGTTTTTT.

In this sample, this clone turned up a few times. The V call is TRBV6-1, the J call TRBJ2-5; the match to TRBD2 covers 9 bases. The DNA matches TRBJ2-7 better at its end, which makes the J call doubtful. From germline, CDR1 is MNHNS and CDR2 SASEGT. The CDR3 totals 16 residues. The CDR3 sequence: CASSAQGRGGTYEQYF. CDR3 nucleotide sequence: TGTGCCAGCAGTGCCCAGGGGCGGGGGGGAACCTACGAGCAGTACTTC.

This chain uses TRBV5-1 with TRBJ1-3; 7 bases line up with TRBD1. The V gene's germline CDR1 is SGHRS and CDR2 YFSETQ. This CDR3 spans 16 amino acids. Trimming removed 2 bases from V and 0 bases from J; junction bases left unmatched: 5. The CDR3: CASSLTTGASGNTIYF. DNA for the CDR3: TGCGCCAGCAGCTTAACCACAGGGGCCTCTGGAAACACCATATATTTT.

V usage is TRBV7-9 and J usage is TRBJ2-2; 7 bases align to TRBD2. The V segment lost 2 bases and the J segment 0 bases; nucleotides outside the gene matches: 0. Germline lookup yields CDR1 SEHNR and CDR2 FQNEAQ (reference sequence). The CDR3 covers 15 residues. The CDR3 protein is CASSLRGANTGELFF. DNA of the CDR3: TGTGCCAGCAGCTTACGGGGGGCGAACACCGGGGAGCTGTTTTTT.

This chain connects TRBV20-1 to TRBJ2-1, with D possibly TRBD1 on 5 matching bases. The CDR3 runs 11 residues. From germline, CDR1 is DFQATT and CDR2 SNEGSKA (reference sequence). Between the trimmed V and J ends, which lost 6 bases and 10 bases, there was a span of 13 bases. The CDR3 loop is CSAARWTEQFF. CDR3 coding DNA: TGCAGTGCCGCGCGCTGGACAGAGCAGTTCTTC.

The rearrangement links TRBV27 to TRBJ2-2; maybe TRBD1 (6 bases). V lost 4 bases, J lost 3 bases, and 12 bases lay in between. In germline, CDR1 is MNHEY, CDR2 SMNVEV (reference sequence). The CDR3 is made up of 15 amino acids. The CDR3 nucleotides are TGTGCCAGCAGTTCCCCATCAGGGGACACCGGGGAGCTGTTTTTT. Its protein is CASSSPSGDTGELFF.

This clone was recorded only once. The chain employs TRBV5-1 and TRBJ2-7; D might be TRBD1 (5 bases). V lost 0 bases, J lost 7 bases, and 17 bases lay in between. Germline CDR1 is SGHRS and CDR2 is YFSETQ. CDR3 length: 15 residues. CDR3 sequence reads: CASSLATAQAVEQYF. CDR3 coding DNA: TGCGCCAGCAGCTTGGCGACAGCCCAGGCGGTTGAGCAGTACTTC.

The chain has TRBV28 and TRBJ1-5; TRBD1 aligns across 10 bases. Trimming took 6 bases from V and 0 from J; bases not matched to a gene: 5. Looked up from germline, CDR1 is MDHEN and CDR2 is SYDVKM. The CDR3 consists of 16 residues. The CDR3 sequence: CASSPGTGDSNQPQHF. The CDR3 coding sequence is TGTGCCAGCAGCCCCGGGACAGGGGATAGCAATCAGCCCCAGCATTTT. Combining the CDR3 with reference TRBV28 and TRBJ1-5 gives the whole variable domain DVKVTQSSRYLVKRTGEKVFLECVQDMDHENMFWYRQDPGLGLRLIYFSYDVKMKEKGDIPEGYSVSREKKERFSLILESASTNQTSMYLCASSPGTGDSNQPQHFGDGTRLSIL.

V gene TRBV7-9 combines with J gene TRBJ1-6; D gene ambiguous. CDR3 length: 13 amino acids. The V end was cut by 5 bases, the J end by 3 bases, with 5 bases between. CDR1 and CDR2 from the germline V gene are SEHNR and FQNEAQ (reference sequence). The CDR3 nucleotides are TGTGCCAGCAGCCGGGACTATAATTCACCCCTCCACTTT. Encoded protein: CASSRDYNSPLHF.